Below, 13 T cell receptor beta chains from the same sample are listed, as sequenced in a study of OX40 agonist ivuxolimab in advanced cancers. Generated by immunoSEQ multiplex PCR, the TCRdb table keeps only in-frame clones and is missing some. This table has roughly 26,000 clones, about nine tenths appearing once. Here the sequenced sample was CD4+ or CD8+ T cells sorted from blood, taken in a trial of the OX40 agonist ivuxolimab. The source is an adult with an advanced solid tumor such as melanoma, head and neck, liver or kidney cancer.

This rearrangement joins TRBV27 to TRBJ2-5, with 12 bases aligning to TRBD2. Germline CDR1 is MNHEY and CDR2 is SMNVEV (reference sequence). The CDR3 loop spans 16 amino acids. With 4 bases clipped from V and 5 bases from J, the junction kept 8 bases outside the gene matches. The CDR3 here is CASSSSPSGRGETQYF. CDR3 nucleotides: TGTGCCAGCAGTTCATCCCCTAGCGGGAGGGGGGAGACCCAGTACTTC.

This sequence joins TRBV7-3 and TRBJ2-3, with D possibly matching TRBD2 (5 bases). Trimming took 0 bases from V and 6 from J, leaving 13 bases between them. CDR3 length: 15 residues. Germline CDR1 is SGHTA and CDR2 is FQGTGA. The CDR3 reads CASSLTAGGVDTQYF. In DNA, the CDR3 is TGTGCCAGCAGCTTAACGGCGGGTGGGGTGGATACGCAGTATTTT.

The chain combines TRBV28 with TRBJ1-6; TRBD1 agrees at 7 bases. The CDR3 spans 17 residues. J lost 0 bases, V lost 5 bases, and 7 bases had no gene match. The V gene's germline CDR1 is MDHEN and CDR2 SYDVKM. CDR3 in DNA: TGTGCCAGCAGTGAAGGGGACAGAAGCTCCTATAATTCACCCCTCCACTTT. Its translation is CASSEGDRSSYNSPLHF.

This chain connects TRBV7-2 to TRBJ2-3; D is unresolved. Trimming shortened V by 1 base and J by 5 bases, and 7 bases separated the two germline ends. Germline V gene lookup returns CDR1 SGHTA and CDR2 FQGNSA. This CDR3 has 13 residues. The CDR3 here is CASSLEPGDTQYF. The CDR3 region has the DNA TGTGCCAGCAGCTTAGAGCCGGGAGATACGCAGTATTTT.

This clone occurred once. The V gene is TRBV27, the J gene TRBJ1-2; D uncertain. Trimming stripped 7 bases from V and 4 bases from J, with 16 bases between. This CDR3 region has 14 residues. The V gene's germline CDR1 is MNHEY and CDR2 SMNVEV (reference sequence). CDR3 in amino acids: CASTSSLNSYGYTF. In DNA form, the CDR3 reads TGTGCCAGCACTAGCTCACTCAACTCCTATGGCTACACCTTC.

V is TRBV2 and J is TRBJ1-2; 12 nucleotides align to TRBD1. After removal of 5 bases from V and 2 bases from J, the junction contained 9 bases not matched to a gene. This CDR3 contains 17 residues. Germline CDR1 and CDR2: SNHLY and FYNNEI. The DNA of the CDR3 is TGTGCCAGCAGTACCGGGACAGGGGGCTTTACCAACTATGGCTACACCTTC. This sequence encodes CASSTGTGGFTNYGYTF.

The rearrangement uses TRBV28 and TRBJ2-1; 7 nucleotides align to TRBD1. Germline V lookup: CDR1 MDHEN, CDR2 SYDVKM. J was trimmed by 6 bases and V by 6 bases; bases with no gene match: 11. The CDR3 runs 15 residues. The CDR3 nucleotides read TGTGCCAGCAGGGAGACAGGGTTTGACGCCAATGAGCAGTTCTTC. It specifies CASRETGFDANEQFF.

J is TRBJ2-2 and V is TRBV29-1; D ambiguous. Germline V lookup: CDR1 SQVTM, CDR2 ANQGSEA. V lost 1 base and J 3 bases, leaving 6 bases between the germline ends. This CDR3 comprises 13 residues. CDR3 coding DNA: TGCAGCGTTGAAGCTAAAGACACCGGGGAGCTGTTTTTT. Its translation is CSVEAKDTGELFF.

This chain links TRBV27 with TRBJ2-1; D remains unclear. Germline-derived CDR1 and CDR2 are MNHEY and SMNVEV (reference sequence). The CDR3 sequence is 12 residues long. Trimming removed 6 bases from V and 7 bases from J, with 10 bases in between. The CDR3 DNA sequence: TGTGCCAGCAGCGCTTTGGGAAATGAGCAGTTCTTC. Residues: CASSALGNEQFF.

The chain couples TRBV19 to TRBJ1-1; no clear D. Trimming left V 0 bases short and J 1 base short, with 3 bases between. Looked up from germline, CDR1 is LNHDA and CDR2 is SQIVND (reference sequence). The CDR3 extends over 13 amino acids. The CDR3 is CASSIEPNTEAFF. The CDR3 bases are TGTGCCAGTAGTATAGAACCGAACACTGAAGCTTTCTTT. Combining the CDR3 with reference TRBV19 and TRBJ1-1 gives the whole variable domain DGGITQSPKYLFRKEGQNVTLSCEQNLNHDAMYWYRQDPGQGLRLIYYSQIVNDFQKGDIAEGYSVSREKKESFPLTVTSAQKNPTAFYLCASSIEPNTEAFFGQGTRLTVV.

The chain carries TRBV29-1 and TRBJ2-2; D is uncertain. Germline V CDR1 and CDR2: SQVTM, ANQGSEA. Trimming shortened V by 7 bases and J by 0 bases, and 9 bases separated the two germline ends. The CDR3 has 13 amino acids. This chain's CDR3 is CSGTTANTGELFF. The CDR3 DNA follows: TGCAGCGGCACAACAGCGAACACCGGGGAGCTGTTTTTT.

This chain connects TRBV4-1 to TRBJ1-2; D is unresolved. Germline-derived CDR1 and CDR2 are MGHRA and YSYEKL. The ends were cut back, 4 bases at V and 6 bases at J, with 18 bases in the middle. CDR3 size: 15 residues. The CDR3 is CASSPLGEGINGYTF. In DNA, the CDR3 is TGCGCCAGCAGCCCCCTGGGAGAGGGAATTAATGGCTACACCTTC.

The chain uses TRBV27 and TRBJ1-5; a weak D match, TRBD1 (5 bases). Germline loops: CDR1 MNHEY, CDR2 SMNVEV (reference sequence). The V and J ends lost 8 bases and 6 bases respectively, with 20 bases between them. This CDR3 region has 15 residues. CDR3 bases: TGTGCCAGCGGGCCGACTGGGGGGAGCGGTCAGCCCCAGCATTTT. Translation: CASGPTGGSGQPQHF.